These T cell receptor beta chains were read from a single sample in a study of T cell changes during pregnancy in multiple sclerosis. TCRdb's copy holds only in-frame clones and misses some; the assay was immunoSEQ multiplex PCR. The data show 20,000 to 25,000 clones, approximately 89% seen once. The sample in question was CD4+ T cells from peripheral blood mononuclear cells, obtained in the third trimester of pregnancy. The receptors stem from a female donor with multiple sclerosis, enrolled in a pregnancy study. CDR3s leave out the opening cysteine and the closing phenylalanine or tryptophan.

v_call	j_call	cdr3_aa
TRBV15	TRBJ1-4	ATSRDLDRVKEKLF
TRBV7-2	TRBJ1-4	ASSSQLGWEKLF
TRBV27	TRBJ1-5	ASSSNRGLYQPQH
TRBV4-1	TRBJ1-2	ASSQDREGFHT
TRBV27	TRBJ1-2	ASRRQGEKYGYT
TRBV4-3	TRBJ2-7	ASSQVAGSSYEQY
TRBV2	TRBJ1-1	ASRTESHTEAF
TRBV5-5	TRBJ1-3	ASSLLMLLSSGNTIY
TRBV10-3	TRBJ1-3	AIKGGSILNTIY
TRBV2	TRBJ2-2	ASSASGGANTGELF
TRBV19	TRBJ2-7	ASSLSSTGQHEQY
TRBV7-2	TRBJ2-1	ASSPGTGGYNEQF
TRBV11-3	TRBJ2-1	ASSLDLSNEQF
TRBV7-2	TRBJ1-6	ASSPTTGLTNSPLH
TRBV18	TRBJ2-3	ASCYGGTGDTQY
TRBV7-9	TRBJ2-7	ASRQDRYEQY
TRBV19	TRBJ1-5	ASSLALDRRNQPQH
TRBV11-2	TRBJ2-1	ASSSGTSYNEQF
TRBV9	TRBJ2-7	ASSVEPDRVSEQY
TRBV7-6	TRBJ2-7	ASSLQSGTGIPYEQY
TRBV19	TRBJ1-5	ASSIPGSRGNQPQH
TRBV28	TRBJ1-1	ASLGSNTEAF
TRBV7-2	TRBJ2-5	ASSPRLDTKEAQY
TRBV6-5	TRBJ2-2	ASSFPGGELF
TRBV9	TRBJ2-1	ASSAILAGGFYNEQF
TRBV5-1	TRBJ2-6	ASSFQTGLT
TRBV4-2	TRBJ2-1	ASTPQGASFNEQF
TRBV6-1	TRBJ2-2	ASSGPANTGELF
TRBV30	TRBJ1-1	AWSVRRGNVEAF
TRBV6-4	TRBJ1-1	ARRPNSGYTEAF
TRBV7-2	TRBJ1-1	ASSLLLRRTAGNEAF
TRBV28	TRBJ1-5	ASRGARTSRQPQH
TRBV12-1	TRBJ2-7	ASRSDRGLPYEQY
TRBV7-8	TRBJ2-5	ASSPHRRSPSQETQY
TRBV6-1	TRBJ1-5	ASRQNNQPQH
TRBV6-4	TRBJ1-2	ASSDLSRTGFNYGYT
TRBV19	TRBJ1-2	ASILHGGFYGYT
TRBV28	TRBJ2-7	ASRMRGPFEQY
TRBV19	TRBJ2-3	ASSRPSGPRGADTQY
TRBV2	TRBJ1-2	ASSQQGAYYGYT
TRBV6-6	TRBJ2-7	ASTSPGQASYEQY
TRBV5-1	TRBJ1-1	ASSLNRGRTEAF
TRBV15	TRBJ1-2	ATSRHRSRDRDYGYT
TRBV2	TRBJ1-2	ASMGGRYGYT
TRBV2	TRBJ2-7	ASKEEARYEQY
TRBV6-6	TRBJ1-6	ASWNRVPYNSPLH
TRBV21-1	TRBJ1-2	ASSKGSGQGVNYGYT
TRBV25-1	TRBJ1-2	ASSVSGAGGYT
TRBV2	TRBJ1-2	ASSEAGYAGYT
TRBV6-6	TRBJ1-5	ASSPPGWNQPQH
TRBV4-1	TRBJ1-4	ASSQDRSRGEFNEKLF
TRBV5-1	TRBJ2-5	ASSLDREETQY
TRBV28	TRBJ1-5	ASSLYPGFYQPQH
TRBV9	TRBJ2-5	ASSVGGTGVRQETQY
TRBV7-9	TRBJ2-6	ASSLKWARGHSGANVLT
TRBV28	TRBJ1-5	ASRRQGYSNQPQH
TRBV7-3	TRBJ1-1	ASSFSVNTEAF
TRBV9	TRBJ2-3	ASSVTSVGTDTQY